The clone carrying this TCR beta chain came up many times. This sample stems from a study of molecular identifiers for immune sequencing clone quantification. Across the study: With replicates, the RNA of around 20,000 or 99,000 naive CD8 cells was split five ways and four were sequenced.

TCRdb re-called the PCR reads through MiXCR, storing one row per CDR3 protein. The sample includes approximately 550,000 distinct CDR3 sequences, around a fifth of them seen just once. This sequence was found in a human donor in good health. Some libraries in this study had Jurkat cell RNA spiked in. Input material: naive CD8+ T cells from blood, with Jurkat cell RNA spiked in. The subset here: FACS-sorted CD8+CD4-CCR7+CD45RA+ naive T cells.

The CDR3, as DNA: TGTGCCAGCAGCCAACAGGATCTAGAGACCCAGTACTTC. Protein: CASSQQDLETQYF. The chain combines TRBV2 with TRBJ2-5; D perhaps matches TRBD1 (5 bases). The CDR3 has 13 residues. Germline loops: CDR1 SNHLY, CDR2 FYNNEI. Deletions cut 6 bases from V and 4 bases from J, with 12 bases between.